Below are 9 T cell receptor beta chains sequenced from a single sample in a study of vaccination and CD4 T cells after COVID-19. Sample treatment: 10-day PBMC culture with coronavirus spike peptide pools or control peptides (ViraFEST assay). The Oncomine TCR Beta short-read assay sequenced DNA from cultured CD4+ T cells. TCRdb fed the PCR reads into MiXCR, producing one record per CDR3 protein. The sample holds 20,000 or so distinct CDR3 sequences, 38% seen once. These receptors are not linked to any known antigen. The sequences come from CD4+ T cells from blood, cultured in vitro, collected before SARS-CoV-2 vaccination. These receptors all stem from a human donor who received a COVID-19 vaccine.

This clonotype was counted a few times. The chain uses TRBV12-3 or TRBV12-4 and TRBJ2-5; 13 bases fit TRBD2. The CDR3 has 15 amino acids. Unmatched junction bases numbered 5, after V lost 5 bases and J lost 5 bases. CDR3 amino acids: CASSPGLAGDETQYF. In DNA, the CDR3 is TGTGCCAGCAGTCCTGGACTAGCGGGGGACGAGACCCAGTACTTC.

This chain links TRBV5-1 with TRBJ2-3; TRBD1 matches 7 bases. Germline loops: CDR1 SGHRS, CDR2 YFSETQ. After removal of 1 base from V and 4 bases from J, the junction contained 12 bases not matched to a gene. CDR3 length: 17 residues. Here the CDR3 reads CASSLSFPTGTADTQYF. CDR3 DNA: TGCGCCAGCAGCTTGTCATTTCCGACAGGGACGGCAGATACGCAGTATTTT.

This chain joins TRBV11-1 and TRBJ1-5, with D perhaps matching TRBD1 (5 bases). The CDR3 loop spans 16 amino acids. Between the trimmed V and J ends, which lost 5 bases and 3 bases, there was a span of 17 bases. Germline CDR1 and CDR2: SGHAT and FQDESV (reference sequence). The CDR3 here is CASSPVPGPSNQPQHF. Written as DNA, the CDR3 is TGTGCCAGCAGCCCCGTCCCGGGACCGTCCAATCAGCCCCAGCATTTT.

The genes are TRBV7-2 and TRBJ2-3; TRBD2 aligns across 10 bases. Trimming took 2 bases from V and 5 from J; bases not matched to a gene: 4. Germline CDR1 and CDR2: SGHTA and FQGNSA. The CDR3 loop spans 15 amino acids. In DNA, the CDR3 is TGTGCCAGCAGCTTACAAGCGGGGGGGCAAGATACGCAGTATTTT. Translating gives CASSLQAGGQDTQYF.

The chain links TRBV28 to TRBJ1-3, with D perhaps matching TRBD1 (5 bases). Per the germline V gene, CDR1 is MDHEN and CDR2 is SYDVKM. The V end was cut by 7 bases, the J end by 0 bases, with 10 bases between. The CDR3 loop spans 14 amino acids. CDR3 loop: CASTQGSSGNTIYF. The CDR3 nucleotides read TGTGCCAGCACGCAGGGCAGCTCTGGAAACACCATATATTTT.

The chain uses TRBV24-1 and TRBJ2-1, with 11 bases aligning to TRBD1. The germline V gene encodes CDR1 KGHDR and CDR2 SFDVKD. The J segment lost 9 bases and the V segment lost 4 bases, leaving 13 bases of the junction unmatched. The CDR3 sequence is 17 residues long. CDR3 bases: TGTGCCACCAGTGACCCCTCCGGGACAGGGGGAATCGCTGAGCAGTTCTTC. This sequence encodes CATSDPSGTGGIAEQFF.

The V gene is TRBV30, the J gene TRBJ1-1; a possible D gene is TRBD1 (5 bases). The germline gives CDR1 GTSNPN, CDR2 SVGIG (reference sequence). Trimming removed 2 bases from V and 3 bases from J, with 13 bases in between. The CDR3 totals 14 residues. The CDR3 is CAWSLNRRYTEAFF. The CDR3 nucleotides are TGTGCCTGGAGTTTAAACAGGCGTTACACTGAAGCTTTCTTT.

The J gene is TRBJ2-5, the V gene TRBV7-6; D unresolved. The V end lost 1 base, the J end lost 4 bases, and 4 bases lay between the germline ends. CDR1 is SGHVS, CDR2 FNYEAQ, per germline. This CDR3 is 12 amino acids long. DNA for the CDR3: TGTGCCAGCAGCTTAGTGCGAGAGACCCAGTACTTC. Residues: CASSLVRETQYF. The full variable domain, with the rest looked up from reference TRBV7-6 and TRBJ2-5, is GAGVSQSPRYKVTKRGQDVALRCDPISGHVSLYWYRQALGQGPEFLTYFNYEAQQDKSGLPNDRFSAERPEGSISTLTIQRTEQRDSAMYRCASSLVRETQYFGPGTRLLVL.

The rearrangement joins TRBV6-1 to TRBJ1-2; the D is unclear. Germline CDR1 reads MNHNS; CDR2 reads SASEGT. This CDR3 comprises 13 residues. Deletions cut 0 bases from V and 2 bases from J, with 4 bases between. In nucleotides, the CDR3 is TGTGCCAGCAGTGAAGCAGGGAACTATGGCTACACCTTC. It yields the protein CASSEAGNYGYTF.